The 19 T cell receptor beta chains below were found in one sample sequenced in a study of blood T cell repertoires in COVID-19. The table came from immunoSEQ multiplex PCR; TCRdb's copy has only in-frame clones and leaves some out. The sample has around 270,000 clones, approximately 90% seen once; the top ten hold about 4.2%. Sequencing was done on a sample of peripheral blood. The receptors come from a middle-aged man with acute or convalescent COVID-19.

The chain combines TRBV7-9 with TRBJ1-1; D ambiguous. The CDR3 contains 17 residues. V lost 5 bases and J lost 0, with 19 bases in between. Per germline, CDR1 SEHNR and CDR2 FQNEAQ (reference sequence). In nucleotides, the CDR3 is TGTGCCAGCAGCCCCGTAGTAATGTTCGACATGAACACTGAAGCTTTCTTT. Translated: CASSPVVMFDMNTEAFF.

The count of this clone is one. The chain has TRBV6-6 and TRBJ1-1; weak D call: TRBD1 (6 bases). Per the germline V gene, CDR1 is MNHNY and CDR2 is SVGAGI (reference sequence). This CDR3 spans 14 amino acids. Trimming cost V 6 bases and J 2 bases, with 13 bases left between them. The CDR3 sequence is CASRRLQGNTEAFF. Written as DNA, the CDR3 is TGTGCCAGCAGACGCTTACAGGGAAACACTGAAGCTTTCTTT.

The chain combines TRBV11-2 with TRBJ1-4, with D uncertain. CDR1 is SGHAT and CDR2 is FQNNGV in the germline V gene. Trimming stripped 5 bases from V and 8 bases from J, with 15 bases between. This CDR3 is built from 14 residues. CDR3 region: CASSQRWAAEKLFF. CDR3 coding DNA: TGTGCCAGCAGCCAGCGGTGGGCAGCGGAAAAACTGTTTTTT.

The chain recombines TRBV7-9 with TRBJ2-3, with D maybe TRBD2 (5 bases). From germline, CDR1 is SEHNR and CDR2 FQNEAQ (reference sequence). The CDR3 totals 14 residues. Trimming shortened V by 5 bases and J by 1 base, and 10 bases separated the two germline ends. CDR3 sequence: CASSQILGTDTQYF. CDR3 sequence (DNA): TGTGCCAGCAGCCAAATACTAGGCACAGATACGCAGTATTTT.

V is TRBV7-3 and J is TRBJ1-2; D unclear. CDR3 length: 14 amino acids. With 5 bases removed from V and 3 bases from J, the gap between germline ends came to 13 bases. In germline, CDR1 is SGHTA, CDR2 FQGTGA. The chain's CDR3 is CASSPTRSHYGYTF. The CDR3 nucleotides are TGTGCCAGCAGCCCGACACGCAGCCACTATGGCTACACCTTC.

The CDR3 spells CATQTGPGELFF. CDR3 DNA: TGTGCCACCCAGACAGGGCCCGGGGAGCTGTTTTTT. The gene calls are TRBV6-5 and TRBJ2-2; 7 bases map to TRBD1. CDR3 length: 12 residues. Germline CDR1 and CDR2: MNHEY and SVGAGI. J gave up 6 bases and V 10 bases, and 5 bases lay outside the gene matches.

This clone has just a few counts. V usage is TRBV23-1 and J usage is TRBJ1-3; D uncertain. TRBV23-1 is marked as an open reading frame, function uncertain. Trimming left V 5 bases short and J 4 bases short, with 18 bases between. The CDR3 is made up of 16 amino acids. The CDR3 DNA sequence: TGCGCCAGCAGTGATCCCGATAAGAAAGCAGGAAACACCATATATTTT. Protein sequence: CASSDPDKKAGNTIYF.

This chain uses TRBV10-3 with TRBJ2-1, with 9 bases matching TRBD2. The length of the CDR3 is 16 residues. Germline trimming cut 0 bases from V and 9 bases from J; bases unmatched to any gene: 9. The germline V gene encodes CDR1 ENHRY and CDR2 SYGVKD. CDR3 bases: TGTGCCATCAGTGAGTCGACTCGGGTAGCGGGGGCTGAGCAGTTCTTC. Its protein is CAISESTRVAGAEQFF.

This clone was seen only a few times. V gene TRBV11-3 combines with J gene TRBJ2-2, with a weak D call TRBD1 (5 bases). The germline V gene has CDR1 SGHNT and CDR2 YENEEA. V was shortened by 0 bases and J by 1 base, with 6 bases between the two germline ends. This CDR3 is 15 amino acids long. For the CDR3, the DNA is TGTGCCAGCAGCTTAGAGCAGGGGAACACCGGGGAGCTGTTTTTT. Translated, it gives CASSLEQGNTGELFF.

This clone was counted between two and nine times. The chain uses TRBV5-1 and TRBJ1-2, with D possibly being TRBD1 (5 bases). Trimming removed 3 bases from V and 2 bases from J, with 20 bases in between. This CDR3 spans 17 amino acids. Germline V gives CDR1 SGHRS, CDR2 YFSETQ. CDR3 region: CASSSSTGIWENYGYTF. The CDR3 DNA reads TGCGCCAGCAGCTCGTCCACAGGAATATGGGAAAACTATGGCTACACCTTC.

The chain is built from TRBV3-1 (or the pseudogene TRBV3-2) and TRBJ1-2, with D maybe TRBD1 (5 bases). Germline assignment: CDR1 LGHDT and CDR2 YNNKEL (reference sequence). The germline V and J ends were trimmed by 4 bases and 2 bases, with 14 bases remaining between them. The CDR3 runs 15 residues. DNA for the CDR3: TGTGCCAGCAGCCCGAACGCGGGGCCCAACTATGGCTACACCTTC. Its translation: CASSPNAGPNYGYTF.

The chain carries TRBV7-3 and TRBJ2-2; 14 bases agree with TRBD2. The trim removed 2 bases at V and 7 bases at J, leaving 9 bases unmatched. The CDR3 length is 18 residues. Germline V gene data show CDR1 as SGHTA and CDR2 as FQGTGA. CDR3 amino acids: CASSLGAPGLAGVGELFF. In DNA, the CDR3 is TGTGCCAGCAGCTTAGGGGCTCCGGGACTAGCGGGGGTCGGGGAGCTGTTTTTT.

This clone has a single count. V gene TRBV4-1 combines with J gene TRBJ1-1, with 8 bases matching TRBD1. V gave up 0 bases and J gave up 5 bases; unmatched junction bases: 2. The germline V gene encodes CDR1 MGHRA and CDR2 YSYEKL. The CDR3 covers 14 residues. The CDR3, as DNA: TGCGCCAGCAGCCAAGATGACAGGGGTACTGAAGCTTTCTTT. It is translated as CASSQDDRGTEAFF.

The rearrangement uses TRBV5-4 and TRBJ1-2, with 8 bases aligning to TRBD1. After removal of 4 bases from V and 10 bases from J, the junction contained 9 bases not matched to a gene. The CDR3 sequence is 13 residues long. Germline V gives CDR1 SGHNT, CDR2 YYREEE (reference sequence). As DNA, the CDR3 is TGTGCCAGCAGCCACCGGACAGGGCAGTTCTACACCTTC. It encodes CASSHRTGQFYTF.

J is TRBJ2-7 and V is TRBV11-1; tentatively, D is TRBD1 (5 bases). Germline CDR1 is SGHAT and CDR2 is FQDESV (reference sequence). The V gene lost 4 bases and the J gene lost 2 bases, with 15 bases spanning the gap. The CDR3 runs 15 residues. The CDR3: CASSSARTPTYEQYF. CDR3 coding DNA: TGTGCCAGCAGCTCGGCGAGGACACCTACCTACGAGCAGTACTTC.

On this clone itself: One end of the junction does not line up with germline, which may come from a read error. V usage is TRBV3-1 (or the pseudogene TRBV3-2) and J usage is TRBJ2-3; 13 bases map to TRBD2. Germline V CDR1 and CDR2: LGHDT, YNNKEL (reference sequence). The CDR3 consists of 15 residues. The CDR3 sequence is CASSQGTSGADTQYF. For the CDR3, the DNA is TGTGCCAGCAGTCAAGGGACTAGCGGGGCAGATACGCAGTATTTT.

This CDR3 is CASSRTGVQNTEAFF. The CDR3 nucleotides read TGTGCCAGCAGCAGGACAGGGGTCCAGAACACTGAAGCTTTCTTT. This chain links TRBV6-5 with TRBJ1-1; 9 bases are shared with TRBD1. This CDR3 spans 15 amino acids. V dropped 6 bases and J dropped 1; count of bases not matched to a gene: 6. CDR1 and CDR2 from the germline V gene are MNHEY and SVGAGI.

The CDR3 nucleotides are TGTGCCAGCAGCTTAAGACAGCTTAGCACAGATACGCAGTATTTT. Its translation: CASSLRQLSTDTQYF. The chain couples TRBV11-1 to TRBJ2-3, with TRBD1 as a possible D gene (5 bases). Trimming removed 2 bases from V and 0 bases from J, with 9 bases in between. CDR3 size: 15 residues. Germline V lookup: CDR1 SGHAT, CDR2 FQDESV (reference sequence).

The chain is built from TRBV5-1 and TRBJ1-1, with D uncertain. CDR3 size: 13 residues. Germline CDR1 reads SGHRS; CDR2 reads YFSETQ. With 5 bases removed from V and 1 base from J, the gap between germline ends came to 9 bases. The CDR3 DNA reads TGCGCCAGCAGTCAACAGCCGAACACTGAAGCTTTCTTT. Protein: CASSQQPNTEAFF.